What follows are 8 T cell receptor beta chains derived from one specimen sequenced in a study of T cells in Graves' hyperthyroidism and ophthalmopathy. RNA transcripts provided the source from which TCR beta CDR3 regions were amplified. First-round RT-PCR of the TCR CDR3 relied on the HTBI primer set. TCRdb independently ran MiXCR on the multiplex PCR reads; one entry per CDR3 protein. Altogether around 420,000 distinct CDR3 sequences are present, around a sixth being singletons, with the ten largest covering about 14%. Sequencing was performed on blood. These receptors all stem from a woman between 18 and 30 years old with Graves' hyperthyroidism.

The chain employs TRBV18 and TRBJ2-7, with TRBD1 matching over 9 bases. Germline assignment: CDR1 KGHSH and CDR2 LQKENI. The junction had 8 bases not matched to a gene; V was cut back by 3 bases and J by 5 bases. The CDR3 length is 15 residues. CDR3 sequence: CASSPEGDRVHEQYF. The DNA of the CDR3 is TGTGCCAGCTCACCCGAGGGGGACAGGGTGCACGAGCAGTACTTC.

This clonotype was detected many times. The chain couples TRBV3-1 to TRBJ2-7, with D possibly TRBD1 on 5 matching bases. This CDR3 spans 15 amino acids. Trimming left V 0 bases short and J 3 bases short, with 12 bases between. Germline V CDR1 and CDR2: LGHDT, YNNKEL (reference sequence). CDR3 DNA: TGTGCCAGCAGCCAAGATCTGGACACGTACTACGAGCAGTACTTC. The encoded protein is CASSQDLDTYYEQYF.

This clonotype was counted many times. The CDR3 reads CASGLGELENTQYF. The DNA of the CDR3 is TGTGCCAGCGGATTGGGGGAACTAGAGAATACGCAGTATTTT. The chain combines TRBV7-3 with TRBJ2-3; D possibly matches TRBD1 or TRBD2 (5 bases each). CDR3 length: 14 amino acids. From germline, CDR1 is SGHTA and CDR2 FQGTGA. Trimming cost V 8 bases and J 7 bases, with 19 bases left between them.

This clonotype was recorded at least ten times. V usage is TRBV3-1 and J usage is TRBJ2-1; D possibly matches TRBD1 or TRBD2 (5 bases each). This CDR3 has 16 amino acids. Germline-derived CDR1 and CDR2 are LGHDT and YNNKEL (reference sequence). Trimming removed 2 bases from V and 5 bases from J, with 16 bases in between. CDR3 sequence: CASSQPFKGTNNEQFF. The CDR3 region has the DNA TGTGCCAGCAGCCAACCTTTTAAGGGGACCAACAATGAGCAGTTCTTC.

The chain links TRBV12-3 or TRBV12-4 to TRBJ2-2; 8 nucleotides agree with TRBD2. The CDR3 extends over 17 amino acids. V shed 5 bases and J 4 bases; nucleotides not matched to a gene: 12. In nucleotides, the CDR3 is TGTGCCAGCAGTGCGCTCCGGGCGGGGGGTACCACCGGGGAGCTGTTTTTT. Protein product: CASSALRAGGTTGELFF.

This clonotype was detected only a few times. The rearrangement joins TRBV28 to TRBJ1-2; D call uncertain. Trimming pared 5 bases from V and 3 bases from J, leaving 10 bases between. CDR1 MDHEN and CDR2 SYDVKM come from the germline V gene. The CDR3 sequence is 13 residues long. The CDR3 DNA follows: TGTGCCAGCAGTCCAACAGCCTACTATGGCTACACCTTC. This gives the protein CASSPTAYYGYTF.

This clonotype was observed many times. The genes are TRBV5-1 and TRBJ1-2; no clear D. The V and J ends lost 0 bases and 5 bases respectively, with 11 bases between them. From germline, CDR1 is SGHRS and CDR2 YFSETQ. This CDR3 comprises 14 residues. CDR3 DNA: TGCGCCAGCAGCTTGGAATCCAGAAATTATGGCTACACCTTC. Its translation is CASSLESRNYGYTF.

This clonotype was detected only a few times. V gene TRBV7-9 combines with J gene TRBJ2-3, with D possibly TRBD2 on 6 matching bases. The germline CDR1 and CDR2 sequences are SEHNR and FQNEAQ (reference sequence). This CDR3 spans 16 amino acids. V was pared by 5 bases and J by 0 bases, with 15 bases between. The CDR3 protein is CASSREAGASTDTQYF. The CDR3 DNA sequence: TGTGCCAGCAGCAGGGAAGCGGGCGCTAGCACAGATACGCAGTATTTT.